The sequence of this TCR beta chain was determined in a study of blood T cell repertoires in COVID-19. On the study more broadly: Acute and convalescent COVID-19 samples came from the United States, Italy and Spain.

The trim removed 4 bases at V and 2 bases at J, leaving 11 bases unmatched. CDR3 length equals 19 residues. Germline lookup yields CDR1 SGHVS and CDR2 FQNEAQ. Original analysis: Researchers report that nucleated cell counts were estimated from reference gene primer amplification. Assay used: immunoSEQ multiplex PCR; TCRdb lists only in-frame clones, some missing. For V, J and clone size, that table is used; D and trimming come from the DNA. The sample has over 150,000 clones, roughly four fifths seen once. The TCR was taken from an older woman with COVID-19, enrolled during active disease. V and J are TRBV7-8 and TRBJ2-5; 15 positions match TRBD2. Sequencing was done on a sample of peripheral blood. The CDR3 DNA sequence: TGTGCCAGCAGCTCTGGACTAGCGGGGGGGCTGGGCCTACAAGAGACCCAGTACTTC. It yields the protein CASSSGLAGGLGLQETQYF.